Below are 27 T cell receptor beta chains sequenced from a single sample in a study of beta chain features in type 1 diabetes (dated by TCRdb to 2016 to 2019). The library came from the immunoSEQ multiplex PCR assay. The entire amount of isolated RNA was reverse transcribed using the High Capacity cDNA Reverse Transcription Kit, so the sequenced TCRB transcripts were expressed ones. The immuneACCESS repertoire file appears here via TCRdb, limited to in-frame rearrangements. These files lack a portion of the clones; in checked studies, under half of the deficit traces to unresolved V genes, and the cause of the others is not known. The sample records about 180,000 clones, more than 10% of which are singletons. The ten largest clones take up 0.5% to 0.75% of the sample. Input material: central memory CD4+ T cells from blood. The receptors stem from a woman between 18 and 29 years old in good health.

This clone was observed a few times. This chain joins TRBV18 and TRBJ2-2, with TRBD1 identical over 7 bases. V was clipped by 4 bases and J by 5 bases; unmatched bases: 10. The CDR3 runs to 16 residues. The germline V gene has CDR1 KGHSH and CDR2 LQKENI. This CDR3 is CASSLFRDSGTGELFF. In DNA, the CDR3 is TGTGCCAGCTCACTGTTCCGGGACAGTGGGACCGGGGAGCTGTTTTTT. Complete variable domain (other parts from reference TRBV18 and TRBJ2-2): NAGVMQNPRHLVRRRGQEARLRCSPMKGHSHVYWYRQLPEEGLKFMVYLQKENIIDESGMPKERFSAEFPKEGPSILRIQQVVRGDSAAYFCASSLFRDSGTGELFFGEGSRLTVL.

The chain couples TRBV5-1 to TRBJ2-2; the match to TRBD2 covers 8 bases. The CDR3 sequence is 16 residues long. The V segment lost 0 bases and the J segment 3 bases; nucleotides outside the gene matches: 4. Germline values: CDR1 SGHRS, CDR2 YFSETQ. The CDR3 DNA reads TGCGCCAGCAGCTTGGCACTAGCGGCCTACACCGGGGAGCTGTTTTTT. Translating it yields CASSLALAAYTGELFF.

The chain couples TRBV28 to TRBJ2-7, with 10 bases lining up with TRBD2. The CDR3 is 16 residues long. The V segment lost 5 bases and the J segment 4 bases; nucleotides outside the gene matches: 11. Germline CDR1 reads MDHEN; CDR2 reads SYDVKM. The CDR3 DNA reads TGTGCCAGCAGTACATCTGGACTAGCGGATCGTTACGAGCAGTACTTC. Translated, it gives CASSTSGLADRYEQYF.

This clone turned up a few times. The V gene is TRBV2, the J gene TRBJ1-4; D gene ambiguous. The CDR3 length is 14 residues. Germline CDR1 is SNHLY and CDR2 is FYNNEI. Trimming took 6 bases from V and 3 from J, leaving 11 bases between them. The CDR3: CASRERPANEKLFF. The CDR3 bases are TGTGCCAGCAGGGAGAGGCCCGCTAATGAAAAACTGTTTTTT. The full variable domain, in which reference TRBV2 and TRBJ1-4 provide the parts outside the CDR3, is EPEVTQTPSHQVTQMGQEVILRCVPISNHLYFYWYRQILGQKVEFLVSFYNNEISEKSEIFDDQFSVERPDGSNFTLKIRSTKLEDSAMYFCASRERPANEKLFFGSGTQLSVL.

The rearrangement uses TRBV7-9 and TRBJ1-2, with 7 bases that match TRBD1. CDR1 and CDR2 (germline): SEHNR, FQNEAQ (reference sequence). This CDR3 is built from 15 residues. The ends lost 5 bases at V and 4 bases at J; junction bases unmatched: 10. CDR3 bases: TGTGCCAGCAGCGTCCAGGGGGGATCTACCTATGGCTACACCTTC. Translation: CASSVQGGSTYGYTF.

The gene calls are TRBV7-8 and TRBJ1-1; TRBD1 agrees at 12 bases. The CDR3 is 17 residues long. Germline assignment: CDR1 SGHVS and CDR2 FQNEAQ. After removal of 2 bases from V and 3 bases from J, the junction contained 7 bases not matched to a gene. The CDR3 nucleotides read TGTGCCAGCAGCTTAAGGGGACAGGGGGCGCGGGACACTGAAGCTTTCTTT. It translates to CASSLRGQGARDTEAFF. The entire variable domain, with the rest obtained from reference TRBV7-8 and TRBJ1-1, is as follows: GAGVSQSPRYKVAKRGQDVALRCDPISGHVSLFWYQQALGQGPEFLTYFQNEAQLDKSGLPSDRFFAERPEGSVSTLKIQRTQQEDSAVYLCASSLRGQGARDTEAFFGQGTRLTVV.

The chain is built from TRBV5-6 and TRBJ1-5; D not certain. The CDR3 is made up of 14 amino acids. Germline lookup yields CDR1 SGHDT and CDR2 YYEEEE. V gave up 7 bases and J gave up 0 bases, with 11 bases separating them. The CDR3 spells CASHSTYSNQPQHF. The CDR3 coding sequence is TGTGCCAGCCACAGTACTTATAGCAATCAGCCCCAGCATTTT.

This clone has only a few counts. V is TRBV6-1 and J is TRBJ2-5; D remains ambiguous. Germline values: CDR1 MNHNS, CDR2 SASEGT. The CDR3 runs to 16 residues. V lost 0 bases, J lost 3 bases, and 14 bases lay in between. The CDR3 DNA sequence: TGTGCCAGCAGTGAAGCCTTGTACTCGAGAGAAGAGACCCAGTACTTC. Translated, it gives CASSEALYSREETQYF.

This chain connects TRBV9 to TRBJ2-4, with D possibly TRBD2 on 6 matching bases. The V and J ends lost 0 bases and 2 bases respectively, with 21 bases between them. CDR3 size: 19 residues. In germline, CDR1 is SGDLS, CDR2 YYNGEE. The CDR3 region has the DNA TGTGCCAGCAGCGTAGACCCTCTTAGCGGTGATGGTACCAAAAACATTCAGTACTTC. It specifies CASSVDPLSGDGTKNIQYF.

V is TRBV29-1 and J is TRBJ2-3; 8 nucleotides align to TRBD1. The length of the CDR3 is 15 residues. Germline values: CDR1 SQVTM, CDR2 ANQGSEA. The J segment lost 8 bases and the V segment lost 5 bases, leaving 15 bases of the junction unmatched. The CDR3 protein is CSVLPGGTGLVTQYF. DNA of the CDR3: TGCAGCGTTCTTCCCGGAGGGACAGGCCTAGTTACGCAGTATTTT.

The chain employs TRBV4-1 and TRBJ2-5; 13 nucleotides align to TRBD2. The germline CDR1 and CDR2 sequences are MGHRA and YSYEKL. The CDR3 length is 16 residues. V lost 4 bases, J lost 0 bases, and 2 bases stayed unmatched. CDR3 in amino acids: CASSPGTSGNQETQYF. The CDR3 DNA sequence: TGCGCCAGCAGCCCAGGGACTAGCGGGAACCAAGAGACCCAGTACTTC.

This clone came up a few times. The rearrangement uses TRBV30 and TRBJ2-5; 10 bases line up with TRBD1. V was clipped by 3 bases and J by 6 bases; unmatched bases: 4. The CDR3 has 13 residues. The V gene's germline CDR1 is GTSNPN and CDR2 SVGIG (reference sequence). The DNA for the CDR3 is TGTGCCTGGAGCAGGGACAGGGGAAAGACCCAGTACTTC. This translates into CAWSRDRGKTQYF.

The rearrangement uses TRBV6-5 and TRBJ2-3; D is perhaps TRBD1 (5 bases). CDR1 and CDR2 from the germline V gene are MNHEY and SVGAGI. This CDR3 has 12 amino acids. V was trimmed by 10 bases and J by 0 bases, leaving 8 bases between them. As DNA, the CDR3 is TGTGCCACCGGACACAGCACAGATACGCAGTATTTT. Protein product: CATGHSTDTQYF.

V and J are TRBV2 and TRBJ2-5, with a tentative D call TRBD1 (6 bases). There are 14 residues in the CDR3. Per germline, CDR1 SNHLY and CDR2 FYNNEI. The V and J ends lost 2 bases and 4 bases respectively, with 11 bases between them. This CDR3 reads CASSESQGTETQYF. The CDR3 region has the DNA TGTGCCAGCAGTGAATCCCAGGGGACAGAGACCCAGTACTTC. The full variable domain, its missing parts supplied by reference TRBV2 and TRBJ2-5, is EPEVTQTPSHQVTQMGQEVILRCVPISNHLYFYWYRQILGQKVEFLVSFYNNEISEKSEIFDDQFSVERPDGSNFTLKIRSTKLEDSAMYFCASSESQGTETQYFGPGTRLLVL.

The V and J genes are TRBV7-3 and TRBJ2-1, with 7 positions matching TRBD2. CDR3 size: 14 residues. V was clipped by 5 bases and J by 8 bases; unmatched bases: 9. Germline loops: CDR1 SGHTA, CDR2 FQGTGA. In nucleotides, the CDR3 is TGTGCCAGCAGCCCTGGACTAGTCTCGGATGAGCAGTTCTTC. Translated, it gives CASSPGLVSDEQFF.

This clone was counted between two and nine times. This chain joins TRBV6-5 and TRBJ1-1; D unresolved. V was cut by 7 bases and J by 6 bases, with 9 bases left in between. Germline V gene lookup returns CDR1 MNHEY and CDR2 SVGAGI. The CDR3 extends over 11 amino acids. CDR3 sequence: CASNLAAEAFF. Written as DNA, the CDR3 is TGTGCCAGCAATCTGGCGGCTGAAGCTTTCTTT.

This chain connects TRBV7-2 to TRBJ2-7; the match to TRBD2 covers 9 bases. The V gene end was trimmed by 5 bases and the J gene end by 2 bases; junction bases not matched to a gene: 10. The CDR3 is 16 residues long. CDR1 is SGHTA and CDR2 is FQGNSA in the germline V gene. The CDR3 sequence is CASSLRPAGGPYEQYF. The CDR3 DNA sequence: TGTGCCAGCAGCCTGCGCCCGGCGGGAGGGCCCTACGAGCAGTACTTC.

This chain links TRBV30 with TRBJ2-7, with TRBD1 matching over 7 bases. The CDR3 sequence is 12 residues long. The trim removed 5 bases at V and 2 bases at J, leaving 3 bases unmatched. Per germline, CDR1 GTSNPN and CDR2 SVGIG (reference sequence). This CDR3 reads CAWDRATYEQYF. The CDR3 DNA follows: TGTGCCTGGGACAGGGCCACCTACGAGCAGTACTTC.

A few counts support this clone. V is TRBV6-6 and J is TRBJ2-1, with 11 positions matching TRBD1. The CDR3 has 16 residues. The V and J ends lost 6 bases and 7 bases, in that order; junction bases with no gene match: 11. Germline loops: CDR1 MNHNY, CDR2 SVGAGI (reference sequence). The CDR3 DNA is TGTGCCAGCAGCCGTACCGGGACAGGGGGTACTAATGAGCAGTTCTTC. It is translated as CASSRTGTGGTNEQFF.

Many counts were recorded for this clone. Other DNA sequences in the same sample also yield this CDR3. The genes are TRBV30 and TRBJ2-5, with D tentatively TRBD1 (6 bases). CDR3 length equals 13 residues. Trimming cost V 2 bases and J 2 bases, with 9 bases left between them. Germline V gene lookup returns CDR1 GTSNPN and CDR2 SVGIG (reference sequence). CDR3 nucleotides: TGTGCCTGGAGTAGAGGGGGTCAAGAGACCCAGTACTTC. It encodes CAWSRGGQETQYF.

This clone was observed a few times. J is TRBJ2-3 and V is TRBV7-2; TRBD1 matches at 8 bases. V gave up 5 bases and J gave up 6 bases; unmatched junction bases: 10. Germline CDR1 reads SGHTA; CDR2 reads FQGNSA. This CDR3 contains 15 residues. The CDR3 nucleotides read TGTGCCAGCAGCGTTACAGGGGGTATGCGGGATACGCAGTATTTT. This translates into CASSVTGGMRDTQYF.

This clone was seen a few times. V usage is TRBV2 and J usage is TRBJ2-1; TRBD2 matches at 7 bases. Germline trimming cut 6 bases from V and 8 bases from J; bases unmatched to any gene: 10. The CDR3 is made up of 14 amino acids. Germline CDR1 and CDR2: SNHLY and FYNNEI. The CDR3 region is CASRREGLVDEQFF. Here the CDR3 DNA reads TGTGCCAGCAGGAGGGAGGGCCTCGTCGATGAGCAGTTCTTC.

The J gene is TRBJ1-1, the V gene TRBV6-5; the D gene is possibly TRBD1 (6 bases). Per the germline V gene, CDR1 is MNHEY and CDR2 is SVGAGI. CDR3 length: 13 residues. V lost 7 bases and J lost 1, with 10 bases in between. CDR3: CASNGQPNTEAFF. CDR3 sequence (DNA): TGTGCCAGCAATGGACAGCCGAACACTGAAGCTTTCTTT.

Only a few counts were recorded for this clone. The genes are TRBV29-1 and TRBJ1-4; D is undetermined. The germline V gene has CDR1 SQVTM and CDR2 ANQGSEA. The CDR3 consists of 16 residues. V shed 3 bases and J shed 2 bases, with 16 bases lying between them. CDR3 nucleotide sequence: TGCAGCGTTGACGGACGTGGAGGATCCACTAATGAAAAACTGTTTTTT. Translated, it gives CSVDGRGGSTNEKLFF.

This clone came up a few times. The rearrangement uses TRBV5-1 and TRBJ1-1; D is unresolved. This CDR3 has 14 amino acids. Trimming took 2 bases from V and 1 from J, leaving 9 bases between them. In germline, CDR1 is SGHRS, CDR2 YFSETQ. The CDR3: CASSFQVQNTEAFF. CDR3 DNA sequence: TGCGCCAGCAGCTTTCAGGTCCAGAACACTGAAGCTTTCTTT. Full variable domain (remainder filled in from reference TRBV5-1 and TRBJ1-1): KAGVTQTPRYLIKTRGQQVTLSCSPISGHRSVSWYQQTPGQGLQFLFEYFSETQRNKGNFPGRFSGRQFSNSRSEMNVSTLELGDSALYLCASSFQVQNTEAFFGQGTRLTVV.

The chain employs TRBV28 and TRBJ2-2, with 14 bases aligning to TRBD2. This CDR3 has 16 amino acids. Germline assignment: CDR1 MDHEN and CDR2 SYDVKM. V was pared by 7 bases and J by 5 bases, with 6 bases of the junction left unmatched. CDR3 sequence reads: CASTGRLAGGTGELFF. CDR3 bases: TGTGCCAGCACCGGCAGACTAGCGGGGGGGACCGGGGAGCTGTTTTTT.

This clone has more than one count but fewer than ten. The rearrangement joins TRBV7-8 to TRBJ2-3; D perhaps matches TRBD1 (5 bases). Trimming cost V 3 bases and J 2 bases, with 9 bases left between them. Germline V CDR1 and CDR2: SGHVS, FQNEAQ. The CDR3 consists of 14 residues. Here the CDR3 DNA reads TGTGCCAGCAGCTTGGGTGGGGCCACAGATACGCAGTATTTT. This codes for CASSLGGATDTQYF.